These 10 T cell receptor beta chains were all obtained from the same sample, sequenced in a study of control samples from healthy donors and cancer patients. Data came from immunoSEQ multiplex PCR; TCRdb stores just in-frame clones and leaves some out. The sample consists of some 210,000 clones, over 80% of them appearing once. Sequenced material: blood. The receptor source for this set is a young man in good health.

The chain links TRBV24-1 to TRBJ2-3; 9 positions match TRBD2. The CDR3 covers 16 residues. Trimming took 3 bases from V and 3 from J; bases not matched to a gene: 6. CDR1 KGHDR and CDR2 SFDVKD come from the germline V gene. CDR3 region: CATSDPPSGATDTQYF. CDR3 DNA sequence: TGTGCCACCAGTGATCCCCCTAGCGGGGCAACAGATACGCAGTATTTT.

The rearrangement links TRBV3-1 (or the pseudogene TRBV3-2) to TRBJ1-1, with D tentatively TRBD1 (5 bases). The CDR3 has 11 amino acids. The V and J ends lost 6 bases and 8 bases respectively, with 10 bases between them. Germline V lookup: CDR1 LGHDT, CDR2 YNNKEL (reference sequence). CDR3 amino acids: CASRATDEAFF. CDR3 nucleotide sequence: TGTGCCAGCAGGGCGACAGACGAAGCTTTCTTT.

The chain uses TRBV7-9 and TRBJ1-2; maybe TRBD1 (6 bases). The V gene lost 5 bases and the J gene lost 3 bases, with 19 bases spanning the gap. Per germline, CDR1 SEHNR and CDR2 FQNEAQ (reference sequence). The CDR3 spans 16 residues. The CDR3 DNA sequence: TGTGCCAGCAGCAAATTTGGGGGGCCAAACTACTATGGCTACACCTTC. This codes for CASSKFGGPNYYGYTF.

This clone was found a few times. Other nucleotide sequences in the sample specify the same CDR3. The chain recombines TRBV7-2 with TRBJ1-6; 8 nucleotides match TRBD1. The CDR3 runs 17 residues. CDR1 and CDR2 from the germline V gene are SGHTA and FQGNSA. The trim removed 5 bases at V and 1 base at J, leaving 7 bases unmatched. Here the CDR3 reads CASSPRTGWSYNSPLHF. The CDR3 nucleotides read TGTGCCAGCAGCCCGCGGACAGGGTGGTCCTATAATTCACCCCTCCACTTT.

This rearrangement joins TRBV6-4 to TRBJ2-2, with D possibly being TRBD1 or TRBD2 (6 bases each). Trimming removed 6 bases from V and 7 bases from J, with 21 bases in between. The CDR3 contains 16 residues. Germline values: CDR1 MRHNA, CDR2 SNTAGT. The CDR3 region has the DNA TGTGCCAGCAGAGCAACCGGGGGCGCCTATGGCGGGGAGCTGTTTTTT. It yields the protein CASRATGGAYGGELFF.

The chain couples TRBV30 to TRBJ1-1; D is unclear. Between the trimmed V and J ends, which lost 2 bases and 6 bases, there was a span of 7 bases. Per germline, CDR1 GTSNPN and CDR2 SVGIG (reference sequence). This CDR3 comprises 11 residues. The DNA of the CDR3 is TGTGCCTGGAGTCGCCTCCCTGAAGCTTTCTTT. This translates into CAWSRLPEAFF.

This chain connects TRBV11-2 to TRBJ2-7, with D unclear. The CDR3 covers 17 residues. Trimming cost V 3 bases and J 0 bases, with 18 bases left between them. Germline loops: CDR1 SGHAT, CDR2 FQNNGV. The CDR3 region is CASSFSRQIHSSYEQYF. The CDR3 bases are TGTGCCAGCAGCTTTTCTAGGCAAATACACAGCTCCTACGAGCAGTACTTC.

V usage is TRBV27 and J usage is TRBJ1-2, with 7 nucleotides matching TRBD1. The CDR3 length is 16 residues. Germline assignment: CDR1 MNHEY and CDR2 SMNVEV (reference sequence). With V trimmed by 6 bases and J by 3 bases, 13 bases remained unmatched. The CDR3 reads CASSRTLPGQYYGYTF. In nucleotides, the CDR3 is TGTGCCAGCAGCCGAACTCTTCCGGGACAGTACTATGGCTACACCTTC.

The chain links TRBV3-1 (or the pseudogene TRBV3-2) to TRBJ2-2; 7 bases fit TRBD1. CDR3 length: 16 amino acids. Germline CDR1 is LGHDT and CDR2 is YNNKEL (reference sequence). V dropped 1 base and J dropped 7; count of bases not matched to a gene: 9. Here the CDR3 reads CASSQGLQGMGGELFF. The CDR3, as DNA: TGTGCCAGCAGCCAAGGTTTACAGGGGATGGGCGGGGAGCTGTTTTTT.

The V and J genes are TRBV6-1 and TRBJ2-3; a possible D gene is TRBD2 (7 bases). The CDR3 length is 15 residues. Trimming took 1 base from V and 6 from J, leaving 14 bases between them. CDR1 and CDR2 from the germline V gene are MNHNS and SASEGT. CDR3 protein: CASSEGSGGRDTQYF. CDR3 sequence (DNA): TGTGCCAGCAGTGAAGGGTCGGGGGGCAGGGATACGCAGTATTTT.